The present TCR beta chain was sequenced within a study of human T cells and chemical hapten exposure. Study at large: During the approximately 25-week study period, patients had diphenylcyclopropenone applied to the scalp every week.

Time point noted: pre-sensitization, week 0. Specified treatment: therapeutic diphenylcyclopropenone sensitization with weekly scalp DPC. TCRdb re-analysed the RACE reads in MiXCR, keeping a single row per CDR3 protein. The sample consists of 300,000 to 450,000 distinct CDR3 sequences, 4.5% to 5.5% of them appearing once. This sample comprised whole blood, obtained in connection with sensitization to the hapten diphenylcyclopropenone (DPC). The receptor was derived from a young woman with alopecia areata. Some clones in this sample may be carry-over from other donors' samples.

This CDR3 is CASRMNRRGLLTSTDTQYF. The CDR3 region has the DNA TGTGCCAGCAGGATGAACCGAAGGGGCCTCCTCACGAGCACAGATACGCAGTATTTT. This chain connects TRBV12-3 or TRBV12-4 to TRBJ2-3; the D gene is possibly TRBD1 (5 bases). Trimming left V 6 bases short and J 0 bases short, with 25 bases between. The CDR3 runs to 19 residues.